The 18 T cell receptor beta chains in this list originate from one sample, sequenced in a study. TCRdb re-called the 5' RACE reads through MiXCR, storing one row per CDR3 protein. The sample consists of 10,000 or so distinct CDR3 sequences, about a quarter of them appearing once. Treg sorting used a CD4+CD25+CD127-/low gate. What was sequenced was Tregs sorted from blood. These receptors were obtained from a female donor with breast cancer.

Judged by abundance, this clonotype is medium-sized (0.01 to 0.1%). The genes are TRBV4-2 and TRBJ2-1; D possibly corresponds to TRBD2 (5 bases). The germline gives CDR1 LGHNA, CDR2 YNFKEQ. V dropped 0 bases and J dropped 0 bases, with 15 bases sitting between them. This CDR3 contains 18 residues. This CDR3 is CASSQDLLRANSYNEQFF. Written as DNA, the CDR3 is TGTGCCAGCAGCCAAGATCTGTTGCGGGCTAACTCCTACAATGAGCAGTTCTTC.

This clonotype is medium-sized in the sample. The chain couples TRBV4-1 to TRBJ1-1; tentative D call: TRBD1 (6 bases). The CDR3 is made up of 14 amino acids. V was pared by 0 bases and J by 5 bases, with 10 bases between. CDR1 is MGHRA, CDR2 YSYEKL, per germline. The CDR3 DNA is TGCGCCAGCAGCCAAGATCAGAGGGGGACTGAAGCTTTCTTT. This sequence encodes CASSQDQRGTEAFF.

In this sample, this clonotype turned up a few times. The J gene is TRBJ2-1, the V gene TRBV27; possible D gene TRBD2, 6 bases. This CDR3 is 13 amino acids long. V dropped 3 bases and J dropped 9 bases, with 12 bases sitting between them. Germline V gene lookup returns CDR1 MNHEY and CDR2 SMNVEV (reference sequence). The CDR3 coding sequence is TGTGCCAGCAGTTTCGGGAGAGCGGGTGAGCAGTTCTTC. It codes for CASSFGRAGEQFF.

By share of the sample, this clonotype is medium-sized. CDR3 region: CSARDQASANYNEQFF. Here the CDR3 DNA reads TGCAGTGCTAGAGATCAGGCTAGCGCGAACTACAATGAGCAGTTCTTC. The chain uses TRBV20-1 and TRBJ2-1; maybe TRBD2 (6 bases). Germline V gene data show CDR1 as DFQATT and CDR2 as SNEGSKA (reference sequence). V was shortened by 0 bases and J by 3 bases, with 15 bases between the two germline ends. The CDR3 sequence is 16 residues long.

This clonotype showed up many times. The V call is TRBV19, the J call TRBJ1-5, with D perhaps matching TRBD1 (5 bases). The V gene's germline CDR1 is LNHDA and CDR2 SQIVND (reference sequence). The CDR3 is made up of 11 amino acids. V was trimmed by 7 bases and J by 11 bases, leaving 12 bases between them. The CDR3 loop is CASNQGLTQHF. The CDR3 coding sequence is TGTGCCAGTAATCAGGGCTTGACCCAGCATTTT.

This clonotype was found many times. This chain joins TRBV19 and TRBJ2-1; D perhaps matches TRBD2 (6 bases). V shed 1 base and J shed 0 bases, with 13 bases lying between them. Per the germline V gene, CDR1 is LNHDA and CDR2 is SQIVND (reference sequence). The length of the CDR3 is 17 residues. The CDR3 spells CASSIVGGYSSYNEQFF. The CDR3 nucleotides are TGTGCCAGTAGTATAGTTGGAGGGTATAGCTCCTACAATGAGCAGTTCTTC.

This clonotype was counted at least ten times. The chain recombines TRBV12-3 or TRBV12-4 with TRBJ2-1, with 10 bases aligning to TRBD1. The CDR3 spans 16 residues. Trimming cost V 3 bases and J 2 bases; bases outside gene matches: 4. CDR3 sequence (DNA): TGTGCCAGCAGTTTTTGGGGGACAGGGGCCTACAATGAGCAGTTCTTC. As protein: CASSFWGTGAYNEQFF.

CDR3 nucleotide sequence: TGTGCCAGCCCCCCAAGAGGAGCCGGGACTAGCGGGGAAAACGAGCAGTTCTTC. This sequence encodes CASPPRGAGTSGENEQFF. V usage is TRBV7-9 and J usage is TRBJ2-1, with 13 bases identical to TRBD2. Trimming at V came to 8 bases and at J to 10 bases, leaving 20 bases not matched to a gene. Per germline, CDR1 SEHNR and CDR2 FQNEAQ (reference sequence). CDR3 length equals 18 residues.

For this clonotype: This may be a read error, as it is one base from a much larger clone. V usage is TRBV12-3 or TRBV12-4 and J usage is TRBJ1-1, with 9 positions matching TRBD1. The V segment lost 10 bases and the J segment 1 base; nucleotides outside the gene matches: 19. The CDR3 has 18 residues. The CDR3 bases are TGTGCCATCTCAGAATCCGGGGACAGGGCGGCCTCGAACACTGAAGCTTTCTTT. The encoded protein is CAISESGDRAASNTEAFF.

This clonotype has just a few counts. Just one base apart from a much larger clone, this may be a read error. The CDR3 DNA is TGTGCCACCAGTGGGGACAGCACCCTAGGTCCCCAGCATTTT. Translating gives CATSGDSTLGPQHF. The chain combines TRBV24-1 with TRBJ1-5; 7 bases map to TRBD1. Trimming cost V 5 bases and J 10 bases; bases outside gene matches: 10. CDR3 length: 14 residues. Germline-derived CDR1 and CDR2 are KGHDR and SFDVKD.

This clonotype was seen at least ten times. The chain recombines TRBV20-1 with TRBJ2-3; TRBD2 matches at 10 bases. Germline assignment: CDR1 DFQATT and CDR2 SNEGSKA (reference sequence). The V and J ends lost 6 bases and 0 bases, in that order; junction bases with no gene match: 6. The CDR3 has 15 amino acids. CDR3 coding DNA: TGCAGTGCCCCAGGACTAGCGGTGAGCACAGATACGCAGTATTTT. It yields the protein CSAPGLAVSTDTQYF.

The chain combines TRBV24-1 with TRBJ2-5; the D gene is possibly TRBD1 (5 bases). The CDR3 sequence is 13 residues long. Trimming removed 4 bases from V and 4 bases from J, with 9 bases in between. Looked up from germline, CDR1 is KGHDR and CDR2 is SFDVKD. Here the CDR3 reads CATSDERGETQYF. As DNA, the CDR3 is TGTGCCACCAGTGACGAAAGGGGAGAGACCCAGTACTTC.

This clonotype is medium-sized by share. The chain combines TRBV5-1 with TRBJ1-5; D call uncertain. Trimming took 0 bases from V and 6 from J, leaving 13 bases between them. This CDR3 comprises 15 residues. The germline CDR1 and CDR2 sequences are SGHRS and YFSETQ. CDR3 coding DNA: TGCGCCAGCAGCTTGGAAGGCGGGGTTAGTCAGCCCCAGCATTTT. Translated: CASSLEGGVSQPQHF.

Ten or more counts support this clonotype. Given a much more abundant clone one base away, this may be a read error. The rearrangement joins TRBV25-1 to TRBJ2-1; TRBD2 aligns across 9 bases. Germline assignment: CDR1 MGHDK and CDR2 SYGVNS. This CDR3 is built from 13 residues. The junction had 6 bases not matched to a gene; V was cut back by 7 bases and J by 8 bases. In DNA form, the CDR3 reads TGTGCCAGCATTAGCGGGGGTGCGGATGAGCAGTTCTTC. This translates into CASISGGADEQFF.

V gene TRBV20-1 combines with J gene TRBJ2-1; TRBD1 is a possible D gene (6 bases). V dropped 3 bases and J dropped 6 bases, with 21 bases sitting between them. Germline assignment: CDR1 DFQATT and CDR2 SNEGSKA (reference sequence). This CDR3 spans 16 amino acids. The CDR3 is CSAREVTGRSGNEQFF. The CDR3 DNA reads TGCAGTGCTAGGGAGGTCACAGGGCGGTCTGGCAATGAGCAGTTCTTC.

This clonotype was picked up a small number of times. The gene calls are TRBV7-2 and TRBJ2-3; 10 bases are shared with TRBD2. Per the germline V gene, CDR1 is SGHTA and CDR2 is FQGNSA. V lost 2 bases to trimming and J lost 0 bases; unmatched junction nucleotides: 2. This CDR3 contains 16 residues. The CDR3 reads CASSLTAGGSTDTQYF. The CDR3 coding sequence is TGTGCCAGCAGCTTAACAGCGGGAGGGAGCACAGATACGCAGTATTTT.

This clonotype is labeled medium-sized. V is TRBV5-1 and J is TRBJ2-2, with 9 bases fitting TRBD1. V trimming: 4 bases; J trimming: 4 bases; junction bases outside the gene matches: 8. This CDR3 region has 16 residues. CDR1 and CDR2 (germline): SGHRS, YFSETQ. The DNA of the CDR3 is TGCGCCAGCAGCGAACCAGACAGGGGGGCCACCGGGGAGCTGTTTTTT. Its protein product is CASSEPDRGATGELFF.

This chain joins TRBV3-1 and TRBJ2-1; 12 bases are shared with TRBD2. CDR1 and CDR2 from the germline V gene are LGHDT and YNNKEL (reference sequence). This CDR3 is built from 19 residues. The J segment lost 0 bases and the V segment lost 0 bases, leaving 6 bases of the junction unmatched. The CDR3 coding sequence is TGTGCCAGCAGCCAAGATGGGCTAGCGGGAGGGAGCTCCTACAATGAGCAGTTCTTC. Translation gives CASSQDGLAGGSSYNEQFF.